This is a list of T cell receptor beta chains from one sample in a study of blood T cell repertoires in COVID-19. Libraries were prepared by immunoSEQ multiplex PCR; TCRdb keeps only in-frame clonotypes and omits some of them. Among around 70,000 clones listed, around 85% were seen once. The specimen was peripheral blood. All receptors derive from a human donor in a cohort sampled during active COVID-19. The CDR3 runs from the conserved cysteine through the conserved F or W. D genes are given only for firm matches. Only some rows state a clone size, as once, few, many or a class for expanded clones.

-	TRBV9	once	TRBJ1-1	TGTGCCAGCAGCGAGCGAGAGTCGTGGACTGAAGCTTTCTTT	CASSERESWTEAFF
TRBD2	TRBV3-1/TRBV3-2	-	TRBJ2-3	TGTGCCAGCAGCCTTAGCGGGGGATATGAAGTTCAGTATTTT	CASSLSGGYEVQYF
-	TRBV6-1	-	TRBJ2-5	TGTGCCAGCAGTGAAGTTACAGGTTCCTCAGAGACCCAGTACTTC	CASSEVTGSSETQYF
TRBD1	TRBV6-5	-	TRBJ1-2	TGTGCCAGCAGTTGGACAGGGGGCTATGGCTACACCTTC	CASSWTGGYGYTF
TRBD2	TRBV7-9	once	TRBJ2-2	TGTGCCTCAAGCGGGGGCCAGGGAGAAACCGGGGAGCTGTTTTTT	CASSGGQGETGELFF
TRBD1	TRBV7-6	-	TRBJ1-6	TGTGCCAGCAGCTTAGGACAGGGGGCGCTTAATTCACCCCTCCACTTT	CASSLGQGALNSPLHF
-	TRBV5-1	-	TRBJ1-3	TGCGCCAGCAGCTTGGGACAGCTCCGCTCTGGAAACACCATATATTTT	CASSLGQLRSGNTIYF
-	TRBV25-1	-	TRBJ2-5	TGTGCCAGCATCGGCGGGGGCCATCGACAAGAGACCCAGTACTTC	CASIGGGHRQETQYF
-	TRBV6-6	few	TRBJ1-5	TGTGCCAGCGGAAGAGAGGGTCAGCCCCAGCATTTT	CASGREGQPQHF
TRBD1	TRBV10-3	once	TRBJ1-3	TGTGCCATCAGCAAAGATTATGACAGGGCTGGAAACACCATATATTTT	CAISKDYDRAGNTIYF
-	TRBV5-4	-	TRBJ2-3	TGTGCCAGCAGCTTCGGGGGACAGCGAAGCACAGATACGCAGTATTTT	CASSFGGQRSTDTQYF
-	TRBV7-8	-	TRBJ2-3	TGTGCCAGCAGCTTAGGCGGACTCGTCGGGGGTGGAGATACGCAGTATTTT	CASSLGGLVGGGDTQYF
-	TRBV6-6	-	TRBJ2-1	TGTGCCAGCAGATTTCAGGACTCTTACAATGAGCAGTTCTTC	CASRFQDSYNEQFF
TRBD1	TRBV6-1	-	TRBJ1-5	TGTGCCAGCAGTGAATGGACAGGGAATCAGCCCCAGCATTTT	CASSEWTGNQPQHF
-	TRBV20-1	once	TRBJ2-3	TGCAGTGCTAGTAGTCGGACGGGAGCCACAGATACGCAGTATTTT	CSASSRTGATDTQYF
TRBD1	TRBV5-1	few	TRBJ1-2	TGCGCCAGCAGCGCCCGGGACAGGGACCGCTACACCTTC	CASSARDRDRYTF
-	TRBV6-5	-	TRBJ1-3	TGTGCCAGCAGTTACTCGTGGGGAGCTGGAAACACCATATATTTT	CASSYSWGAGNTIYF